These 31 T cell receptor beta chains originate from one sample sequenced in a study of shared clonotypes between healthy human individuals. Sequencing used immunoSEQ multiplex PCR; TCRdb keeps in-frame clones, though not all of them. The top ten clones hold 0.1% to 0.15% of a sample with just over 2,000,000 clones, 90% to 95% of them seen once. Input material: naive CD4+ T cells sorted from blood. Indicated subset: CD45RA+ positively selected. The receptors stem from a young man in good health.

This chain links TRBV5-1 with TRBJ2-3; a weak D match, TRBD2 (5 bases). The CDR3 is 14 amino acids. Trimming removed 4 bases at V and 2 bases at J, with 11 bases between. Germline V gives CDR1 SGHRS, CDR2 YFSETQ. The CDR3 DNA sequence: TGCGCCAGCAGCCAGCCTCGGGACACAGATACGCAGTATTTT. It codes for CASSQPRDTDTQYF.

V gene TRBV30 combines with J gene TRBJ2-2; tentatively, D is TRBD1 or TRBD2 (5 bases each). Trimming stripped 0 bases from V and 7 bases from J, with 12 bases between. CDR3 length: 14 amino acids. Germline CDR1 reads GTSNPN; CDR2 reads SVGIG (reference sequence). The CDR3 DNA follows: TGTGCCTGGAGTGTAGCTAGCAGGGTCGGGGAGCTGTTTTTT. This sequence encodes CAWSVASRVGELFF. Full variable domain (missing parts from reference TRBV30 and TRBJ2-2): SQTIHQWPATLVQPVGSPLSLECTVEGTSNPNLYWYRQAAGRGLQLLFYSVGIGQISSEVPQNLSASRPQDRQFILSSKKLLLSDSGFYLCAWSVASRVGELFFGEGSRLTVL.

The chain employs TRBV5-1 and TRBJ2-5; D is perhaps TRBD1 (5 bases). Germline CDR1 reads SGHRS; CDR2 reads YFSETQ. This CDR3 comprises 15 residues. The V gene lost 0 bases and the J gene lost 5 bases, with 14 bases spanning the gap. CDR3 protein: CASSLGGGPGETQYF. Written as DNA, the CDR3 is TGCGCCAGCAGCTTGGGGGGCGGACCTGGGGAGACCCAGTACTTC.

The table lists this clone with a count of one. V usage is TRBV10-3 and J usage is TRBJ2-6; no clear D. The CDR3 extends over 13 amino acids. V shed 9 bases and J shed 0 bases, with 6 bases lying between them. CDR1 is ENHRY and CDR2 is SYGVKD in the germline V gene. This CDR3 is CAIMGSGANVLTF. The DNA of the CDR3 is TGTGCCATAATGGGCTCTGGGGCCAACGTCCTGACTTTC.

This chain connects TRBV6-5 to TRBJ2-7; no clear D. V lost 6 bases, J lost 11 bases, and 14 bases lay in between. The CDR3 totals 11 residues. Germline CDR1 and CDR2: MNHEY and SVGAGI. For the CDR3, the DNA is TGTGCCAGCAGACAAACCGTAAGGGAGTACTTC. This encodes CASRQTVREYF.

Concerning this clone: Additional DNA sequences in this sample encode the identical CDR3. The chain has TRBV5-1 and TRBJ1-6, with TRBD1 identical over 7 bases. CDR3 length equals 14 residues. The germline V gene encodes CDR1 SGHRS and CDR2 YFSETQ. V lost 0 bases, J lost 8 bases, and 2 bases stayed unmatched. The CDR3 here is CASSLEGGDSPLHF. Here the CDR3 DNA reads TGCGCCAGCAGCTTGGAAGGGGGCGATTCACCCCTCCACTTT. Variable domain in full (rest from reference TRBV5-1 and TRBJ1-6): KAGVTQTPRYLIKTRGQQVTLSCSPISGHRSVSWYQQTPGQGLQFLFEYFSETQRNKGNFPGRFSGRQFSNSRSEMNVSTLELGDSALYLCASSLEGGDSPLHFGNGTRLTVT.

In the case of this clone: The sample contains more than one DNA sequence encoding this CDR3. The V and J genes are TRBV6-1 and TRBJ1-5; D gene ambiguous. In germline, CDR1 is MNHNS, CDR2 SASEGT. The germline V and J ends were trimmed by 2 bases and 0 bases, with 5 bases remaining between them. The CDR3 has 14 residues. The CDR3 protein is CASSETVSNQPQHF. CDR3 nucleotide sequence: TGTGCCAGCAGTGAAACTGTTAGCAATCAGCCCCAGCATTTT.

CDR3 bases: TGTGCCAGCAGCTTAGAGTGGCGGGAGGGGTACGAGCAGTACTTC. Translated: CASSLEWREGYEQYF. The V gene is TRBV7-2, the J gene TRBJ2-7; 9 bases line up with TRBD2. Germline-derived CDR1 and CDR2 are SGHTA and FQGNSA. Trimming at V came to 1 base and at J to 4 bases, leaving 5 bases not matched to a gene. CDR3 length: 15 amino acids.

The rearrangement uses TRBV12-5 and TRBJ2-1; unclear D gene. The germline V gene encodes CDR1 LGHNT and CDR2 FRNRAP. This CDR3 is 13 amino acids long. The germline V and J ends were trimmed by 5 bases and 7 bases, with 12 bases remaining between them. CDR3 in DNA: TGTGCTAGTGGTCTTACACGGACGAATGAGCAGTTCTTC. Protein sequence: CASGLTRTNEQFF.

This chain uses TRBV5-5 with TRBJ2-1; D gene unclear. Trimming cost V 2 bases and J 8 bases, with 14 bases left between them. The CDR3 covers 14 residues. Germline values: CDR1 SGHKS, CDR2 YYEKEE (reference sequence). The CDR3 DNA is TGTGCCAGCAGCTTACGGTACGAATCTTATGAGCAGTTCTTC. The encoded protein is CASSLRYESYEQFF.

This clone was observed once. The sample contains more than one DNA sequence encoding this CDR3. The chain carries TRBV30 and TRBJ2-7; no clear D gene. Germline CDR1 is GTSNPN and CDR2 is SVGIG (reference sequence). V shed 0 bases and J shed 0 bases, with 6 bases lying between them. This CDR3 is 13 amino acids long. In DNA, the CDR3 is TGTGCCTGGAGTGTCGGCAGCTCCTACGAGCAGTACTTC. Translation gives CAWSVGSSYEQYF.

This clone was seen just once. The CDR3 reads CASSRQGWGYTF. As DNA, the CDR3 is TGTGCCAGCAGTAGACAGGGGTGGGGCTACACCTTC. The J gene is TRBJ1-2, the V gene TRBV27; the match to TRBD1 covers 8 bases. V gave up 5 bases and J gave up 8 bases; unmatched junction bases: 4. Germline assignment: CDR1 MNHEY and CDR2 SMNVEV (reference sequence). The CDR3 length is 12 residues.

This clone is a singleton in its sample. The chain couples TRBV5-1 to TRBJ1-2, with D possibly being TRBD1 (6 bases). Trimming left V 0 bases short and J 4 bases short, with 13 bases between. This CDR3 has 15 amino acids. The germline V gene has CDR1 SGHRS and CDR2 YFSETQ. CDR3 region: CASSLGGQWVYGYTF. CDR3 DNA sequence: TGCGCCAGCAGCTTGGGAGGACAGTGGGTCTATGGCTACACCTTC.

The V call is TRBV4-3, the J call TRBJ2-7, with unresolved D. CDR1 and CDR2 (germline): LGHNA, YSLEER. This CDR3 is built from 15 residues. The V end lost 0 bases, the J end lost 2 bases, and 11 bases lay between the germline ends. The CDR3 region is CASSQETAGTYEQYF. The CDR3 bases are TGCGCCAGCAGCCAAGAAACAGCTGGGACCTACGAGCAGTACTTC.

The chain uses TRBV11-2 and TRBJ1-6; a weak D match, TRBD1 (6 bases). Germline V gene sequence: CDR1 SGHAT, CDR2 FQNNGV. The CDR3 has 15 residues. Deletions cut 1 base from V and 14 bases from J, with 18 bases between. The CDR3 nucleotides are TGTGCCAGCAGCTTAGGGGTAGGGGGTCAATTCACCCTCCACTTT. Its translation is CASSLGVGGQFTLHF. The entire variable domain, with the rest obtained from reference TRBV11-2 and TRBJ1-6, is as follows: EAGVAQSPRYKIIEKRQSVAFWCNPISGHATLYWYQQILGQGPKLLIQFQNNGVVDDSQLPKDRFSAERLKGVDSTLKIQPAKLEDSAVYLCASSLGVGGQFTLHFGNGTRLTVT.

Remarks on this clone: The junction does not match germline at one end; this may be a read error. The chain uses TRBV7-9 and TRBJ2-1; perhaps TRBD2 as D (6 bases). The germline CDR1 and CDR2 sequences are SEHNR and FQNEAQ (reference sequence). The CDR3 totals 14 residues. The CDR3 coding sequence is TGTGCCAGCAGCTTGCTAGCGTCCTATAATGAGCAGTTCTTC. It yields the protein CASSLLASYNEQFF.

The chain links TRBV5-1 to TRBJ1-3; D not resolved. The germline V gene encodes CDR1 SGHRS and CDR2 YFSETQ. The CDR3 totals 13 residues. The V gene lost 7 bases and the J gene lost 8 bases, with 16 bases spanning the gap. CDR3 residues: CASLRNSCDTIYF. The CDR3 DNA reads TGCGCCAGCCTAAGAAACTCTTGCGACACCATATATTTT.

The gene calls are TRBV30 and TRBJ2-5; D remains ambiguous. The CDR3 is made up of 12 amino acids. V was pared by 1 base and J by 5 bases, with 8 bases between. Germline V lookup: CDR1 GTSNPN, CDR2 SVGIG (reference sequence). The CDR3 protein is CAWSDPLETQYF. CDR3 DNA sequence: TGTGCCTGGAGTGACCCTCTCGAGACCCAGTACTTC.

The rearrangement links TRBV7-9 to TRBJ2-2; 13 bases match TRBD2. The V gene's germline CDR1 is SEHNR and CDR2 FQNEAQ (reference sequence). CDR3 size: 16 residues. The V segment lost 3 bases and the J segment 7 bases; nucleotides outside the gene matches: 5. The CDR3 here is CASSFGLAGVGGELFF. The CDR3 DNA reads as TGTGCCAGCAGCTTCGGACTAGCGGGAGTCGGCGGGGAGCTGTTTTTT.

The rearrangement uses TRBV11-2 and TRBJ1-1, with D uncertain. CDR3 length: 15 amino acids. Germline lookup yields CDR1 SGHAT and CDR2 FQNNGV. Trimming cost V 0 bases and J 1 base, with 9 bases left between them. Written as DNA, the CDR3 is TGTGCCAGCAGCTTAGATGGGCATCAGAACACTGAAGCTTTCTTT. Its protein product is CASSLDGHQNTEAFF.

Worth noting for this clone: Other DNA sequences from this sample encode an identical CDR3 as well. The V gene is TRBV5-4, the J gene TRBJ2-2; 8 bases are a match to TRBD1. The trim removed 4 bases at V and 3 bases at J, leaving 5 bases unmatched. The CDR3 totals 15 residues. Germline V gene data show CDR1 as SGHNT and CDR2 as YYREEE (reference sequence). The CDR3 nucleotides read TGTGCCAGCAGCCTAGGACAGGGCTACACCGGGGAGCTGTTTTTT. It specifies CASSLGQGYTGELFF.

V and J are TRBV5-1 and TRBJ1-5; D ambiguous. The V end was cut by 1 base, the J end by 2 bases, with 4 bases between. Germline loops: CDR1 SGHRS, CDR2 YFSETQ. This CDR3 contains 13 residues. DNA for the CDR3: TGCGCCAGCAGCTTGTTGGGCAATCAGCCCCAGCATTTT. Its protein product is CASSLLGNQPQHF.

Of note for this clone: Other nucleotide sequences in the sample specify the same CDR3. The rearrangement uses TRBV6-5 and TRBJ1-4; perhaps TRBD1 as D (6 bases). Germline CDR1 and CDR2: MNHEY and SVGAGI. With 6 bases removed from V and 3 bases from J, the gap between germline ends came to 11 bases. The CDR3 covers 14 residues. CDR3 DNA sequence: TGTGCCAGCAGAGAAGGGGGATCTAATGAAAAACTGTTTTTT. Its translation: CASREGGSNEKLFF.

The chain links TRBV7-9 to TRBJ2-7, with 12 nucleotides matching TRBD1. Germline V lookup: CDR1 SEHNR, CDR2 FQNEAQ (reference sequence). The CDR3 loop spans 16 amino acids. V shed 1 base, J shed 2 bases, and the junction held 3 bases outside the gene matches. The CDR3 nucleotides read TGTGCCAGCAGCTTAGTAGGGACAGGGGGCCCCTACGAGCAGTACTTC. It specifies CASSLVGTGGPYEQYF.

V and J are TRBV5-4 and TRBJ1-4; tentative D call: TRBD1 (5 bases). V lost 0 bases, J lost 1 base, and 10 bases lay in between. Germline V gene sequence: CDR1 SGHNT, CDR2 YYREEE (reference sequence). CDR3 length equals 16 residues. The CDR3 sequence is CASSLDQGRTNEKLFF. CDR3 nucleotides: TGTGCCAGCAGCTTGGACCAGGGTAGAACTAATGAAAAACTGTTTTTT.

The chain carries TRBV25-1 and TRBJ2-6, with 7 bases lining up with TRBD1. Germline-derived CDR1 and CDR2 are MGHDK and SYGVNS. The CDR3 covers 17 residues. With V trimmed by 5 bases and J by 0 bases, 7 bases remained unmatched. CDR3 sequence reads: CASSLRTGGSGANVLTF. The CDR3, as DNA: TGTGCCAGCAGTCTCCGGACAGGAGGCTCTGGGGCCAACGTCCTGACTTTC.

The CDR3 region has the DNA TGTGCCAGCAATAGTTGGGGTCAGCCCCAGCATTTT. Protein: CASNSWGQPQHF. This rearrangement joins TRBV6-5 to TRBJ1-5; no clear D. Trimming cost V 7 bases and J 6 bases, with 10 bases left between them. CDR3 size: 12 residues. The germline gives CDR1 MNHEY, CDR2 SVGAGI.

The rearrangement uses TRBV5-1 and TRBJ2-7; 11 nucleotides agree with TRBD1. From germline, CDR1 is SGHRS and CDR2 YFSETQ. The length of the CDR3 is 15 residues. Trimming took 4 bases from V and 5 from J; bases not matched to a gene: 8. This CDR3 is CASSQRDRGTDEQYF. CDR3 sequence (DNA): TGCGCCAGCAGCCAAAGGGACAGGGGGACCGACGAGCAGTACTTC. Full variable domain (rest looked up from reference TRBV5-1 and TRBJ2-7): KAGVTQTPRYLIKTRGQQVTLSCSPISGHRSVSWYQQTPGQGLQFLFEYFSETQRNKGNFPGRFSGRQFSNSRSEMNVSTLELGDSALYLCASSQRDRGTDEQYFGPGTRLTVT.

Concerning this clone: The same CDR3 also results from other DNA sequences found in this sample. The chain uses TRBV6-5 and TRBJ1-1; D ambiguous. CDR3 length: 11 amino acids. Trimming removed 4 bases from V and 4 bases from J, with 4 bases in between. Looked up from germline, CDR1 is MNHEY and CDR2 is SVGAGI. In DNA, the CDR3 is TGTGCCAGCAGTTTGGGCACTGAAGCTTTCTTT. It translates to CASSLGTEAFF.

The CDR3 region has the DNA TGTGCCAGCAGTCAGGATTGGGACTATGGCTACACCTTC. Translated, it gives CASSQDWDYGYTF. This rearrangement joins TRBV6-5 to TRBJ1-2, with D uncertain. Trimming removed 5 bases from V and 3 bases from J, with 10 bases in between. This CDR3 is 13 amino acids long. Germline V gene data show CDR1 as MNHEY and CDR2 as SVGAGI.

V gene TRBV2 combines with J gene TRBJ1-2; D might be TRBD1 (5 bases). This CDR3 comprises 14 residues. The germline V and J ends were trimmed by 3 bases and 2 bases, with 10 bases remaining between them. Germline V gene lookup returns CDR1 SNHLY and CDR2 FYNNEI. CDR3 amino acids: CASSDRAANYGYTF. The CDR3 DNA sequence: TGTGCCAGCAGTGACAGGGCGGCGAACTATGGCTACACCTTC.